The 13 T cell receptor beta chains given below trace back to one sample, sequenced in a study of T cell responses to AZD1222 COVID-19 vaccine. Here immunoSEQ multiplex PCR was the method, and the copy in TCRdb shows in-frame clones only, minus some. The sample lists under 200,000 clones; 92% were seen once. Sequencing used peripheral blood, obtained on day 0 of AZD1222 vaccination. All receptors come from an adult in good health.

The chain joins TRBV6-5 to TRBJ1-1; D not resolved. CDR1 MNHEY and CDR2 SVGAGI come from the germline V gene. Trimming cost V 2 bases and J 2 bases, with 9 bases left between them. The CDR3 totals 14 residues. CDR3 DNA: TGTGCCAGCAGTTACGAGGGCAGAAACACTGAAGCTTTCTTT. Residues: CASSYEGRNTEAFF.

J is TRBJ2-7 and V is TRBV27, with D maybe TRBD2 (5 bases). The CDR3 runs 13 residues. Germline lookup yields CDR1 MNHEY and CDR2 SMNVEV (reference sequence). Trimming pared 6 bases from V and 3 bases from J, leaving 12 bases between. The chain's CDR3 is CASRSEALYEQYF. The CDR3 nucleotides read TGTGCCAGCAGGTCGGAGGCCCTCTACGAGCAGTACTTC.

The count of this clone is one. V is TRBV5-1 and J is TRBJ1-5, with D possibly TRBD1 on 6 matching bases. CDR1 and CDR2 (germline): SGHRS, YFSETQ. V was pared by 2 bases and J by 0 bases, with 9 bases between. The CDR3 has 15 residues. The CDR3 nucleotides read TGCGCCAGCAGCTTACAGGGAACTAGCAATCAGCCCCAGCATTTT. Its protein is CASSLQGTSNQPQHF.

The V gene is TRBV4-2, the J gene TRBJ2-7; 8 bases align to TRBD2. CDR1 LGHNA and CDR2 YNFKEQ come from the germline V gene. Trimming at V came to 7 bases and at J to 4 bases, leaving 12 bases not matched to a gene. The CDR3 extends over 15 amino acids. The DNA of the CDR3 is TGTGCCAGCACCGCTGGATCAGCGGGGGTATACGAGCAGTACTTC. Residues: CASTAGSAGVYEQYF.

The rearrangement joins TRBV2 to TRBJ2-1; TRBD2 aligns across 7 bases. CDR3 size: 14 residues. In germline, CDR1 is SNHLY, CDR2 FYNNEI. V lost 6 bases, J lost 9 bases, and 11 bases stayed unmatched. The CDR3 DNA sequence: TGTGCCAGCAGGCGGGGAGGGTCTATCTCTGAGCAGTTCTTC. It is translated as CASRRGGSISEQFF.

V usage is TRBV14 and J usage is TRBJ2-3; D may correspond to TRBD1 or TRBD2 (5 bases each). This CDR3 region has 14 residues. Trimming removed 1 base at V and 2 bases at J, with 7 bases between. Germline loops: CDR1 SGHDN, CDR2 FVKESK. CDR3 in DNA: TGTGCCAGCAGCCAAGGGGGGACCACAGATACGCAGTATTTT. Its translation is CASSQGGTTDTQYF. The full variable domain, with the rest looked up from reference TRBV14 and TRBJ2-3, is EAGVTQFPSHSVIEKGQTVTLRCDPISGHDNLYWYRRVMGKEIKFLLHFVKESKQDESGMPNNRFLAERTGGTYSTLKVQPAELEDSGVYFCASSQGGTTDTQYFGPGTRLTVL.

The chain employs TRBV5-8 and TRBJ1-5; D remains ambiguous. The V gene lost 2 bases and the J gene lost 5 bases, with 11 bases spanning the gap. Per germline, CDR1 SGHTS and CDR2 YDEGEE. CDR3 size: 14 residues. The CDR3 sequence is CASSFGGVHQPQHF. In DNA form, the CDR3 reads TGTGCCAGCAGCTTTGGTGGGGTTCATCAGCCCCAGCATTTT.

This sequence joins TRBV11-2 and TRBJ1-1, with D unclear. This CDR3 is built from 12 residues. V was trimmed by 3 bases and J by 1 base, leaving 3 bases between them. Germline V gives CDR1 SGHAT, CDR2 FQNNGV. The CDR3 DNA is TGTGCCAGCAGCTTTGGGAACACTGAAGCTTTCTTT. It translates to CASSFGNTEAFF.

This rearrangement joins TRBV12-3 or TRBV12-4 to TRBJ1-2; D might be TRBD1 (6 bases). Between the trimmed V and J ends, which lost 4 bases and 4 bases, there was a span of 10 bases. This CDR3 comprises 13 residues. The CDR3 bases are TGTGCCAGCAGTTGGACAGTAAGCTATGGCTACACCTTC. This encodes CASSWTVSYGYTF.

V and J are TRBV4-2 and TRBJ1-3, with 8 bases aligning to TRBD1. This CDR3 has 17 amino acids. Unmatched junction bases numbered 13, after V lost 5 bases and J lost 4 bases. Germline V gives CDR1 LGHNA, CDR2 YNFKEQ. The CDR3 sequence: CASSKGTETGVGNTIYF. The CDR3, as DNA: TGTGCCAGCAGCAAAGGGACCGAGACAGGGGTCGGAAACACCATATATTTT.

J is TRBJ2-7 and V is TRBV10-3, with TRBD1 matching 7 bases. The CDR3 consists of 14 residues. The germline CDR1 and CDR2 sequences are ENHRY and SYGVKD. With V trimmed by 6 bases and J by 1 base, 6 bases remained unmatched. The CDR3 bases are TGTGCCATCAGGGAATCGGGACAGTCCTACGAGCAGTACTTC. It encodes CAIRESGQSYEQYF.

The chain links TRBV9 to TRBJ1-1; D perhaps matches TRBD1 (5 bases). CDR1 is SGDLS, CDR2 YYNGEE, per germline. This CDR3 comprises 14 residues. The V gene lost 1 base and the J gene lost 5 bases, with 12 bases spanning the gap. This chain's CDR3 is CASSVNYEGTEAFF. DNA for the CDR3: TGTGCCAGCAGCGTAAACTACGAGGGGACTGAAGCTTTCTTT.

This chain joins TRBV5-4 and TRBJ2-3, with D possibly being TRBD2 (6 bases). Germline CDR1 is SGHNT and CDR2 is YYREEE (reference sequence). The germline V and J ends were trimmed by 3 bases and 1 base, with 21 bases remaining between them. The CDR3 covers 18 residues. In nucleotides, the CDR3 is TGTGCCAGCAGCTCGGAACTCTTCGTAGGGGAGGGCACAGATACGCAGTATTTT. Translation gives CASSSELFVGEGTDTQYF.